These 12 T cell receptor beta chains share one sample of origin, sequenced in a study of blood T cell repertoires in COVID-19. Sequencing used immunoSEQ multiplex PCR; TCRdb keeps in-frame clones, though not all of them. Among around 110,000 clones listed, around nine tenths were seen once. The sequenced sample consisted of peripheral blood. The origin of the receptors is a human donor with active COVID-19. The donor label of this sample is uncertain.

The chain has TRBV27 and TRBJ1-1; D gene unclear. Between the trimmed V and J ends, which lost 6 bases and 4 bases, there was a span of 12 bases. Germline V gene lookup returns CDR1 MNHEY and CDR2 SMNVEV (reference sequence). This CDR3 comprises 13 residues. DNA for the CDR3: TGTGCCAGCAGGTACAGACAATTCACTGAAGCTTTCTTT. It translates to CASRYRQFTEAFF.

V gene TRBV6-5 combines with J gene TRBJ1-1; the match to TRBD1 covers 7 bases. This CDR3 is built from 13 residues. With V trimmed by 6 bases and J by 5 bases, 6 bases remained unmatched. Per the germline V gene, CDR1 is MNHEY and CDR2 is SVGAGI. The CDR3 spells CASSRGSGTEAFF. The CDR3 DNA reads TGTGCCAGCAGCAGGGGGAGTGGGACTGAAGCTTTCTTT.

This chain joins TRBV6-5 and TRBJ1-4, with D possibly matching TRBD1 (6 bases). The V end was cut by 6 bases, the J end by 3 bases, with 11 bases between. Germline CDR1 is MNHEY and CDR2 is SVGAGI. The CDR3 runs to 14 residues. The CDR3 sequence: CASRETGANEKLFF. The CDR3 DNA follows: TGTGCCAGCAGGGAGACAGGAGCTAATGAAAAACTGTTTTTT.

The J gene is TRBJ2-5, the V gene TRBV7-8; 8 bases are a match to TRBD1. V trimming: 7 bases; J trimming: 5 bases; junction bases outside the gene matches: 6. The length of the CDR3 is 13 residues. CDR1 is SGHVS and CDR2 is FQNEAQ in the germline V gene. CDR3 sequence: CASTLDRDETQYF. The CDR3 DNA sequence: TGTGCCAGCACCCTGGACAGGGATGAGACCCAGTACTTC.

This clone occurred once. The chain uses TRBV6-6 and TRBJ2-5; 8 bases line up with TRBD1. CDR1 and CDR2 (germline): MNHNY, SVGAGI (reference sequence). This CDR3 contains 14 residues. The V gene end was trimmed by 4 bases and the J gene end by 1 base; junction bases not matched to a gene: 2. The CDR3 DNA reads TGTGCCAGCAGTTCCGGACAGGGCCAAGAGACCCAGTACTTC. Translating gives CASSSGQGQETQYF.

This clone was found once. The chain joins TRBV5-1 to TRBJ1-1, with D unclear. This CDR3 is built from 15 residues. V lost 4 bases and J 3 bases, leaving 16 bases between the germline ends. CDR1 SGHRS and CDR2 YFSETQ come from the germline V gene. CDR3 loop: CASSPKIRGYTEAFF. Here the CDR3 DNA reads TGCGCCAGCAGCCCAAAAATAAGAGGGTACACTGAAGCTTTCTTT.

The chain carries TRBV4-3 and TRBJ1-1, with D perhaps matching TRBD1 (6 bases). This CDR3 comprises 14 residues. Trimming shortened V by 0 bases and J by 5 bases, and 10 bases separated the two germline ends. The germline V gene encodes CDR1 LGHNA and CDR2 YSLEER. The CDR3 nucleotides are TGCGCCAGCAGCCAAGATTGGGGGCGGACTGAAGCTTTCTTT. The encoded protein is CASSQDWGRTEAFF.

This chain connects TRBV2 to TRBJ2-3; TRBD1 might be the D (5 bases). Germline V gene lookup returns CDR1 SNHLY and CDR2 FYNNEI. V was pared by 1 base and J by 0 bases, with 14 bases between. The CDR3 is made up of 17 amino acids. CDR3 amino acids: CASSEGAGPTSTDTQYF. The CDR3 nucleotides read TGTGCCAGCAGTGAAGGGGCAGGGCCTACTAGCACAGATACGCAGTATTTT.

The CDR3 region is CASSLELGLAGRETQYF. CDR3 in DNA: TGTGCCAGCAGCTTAGAGTTGGGACTAGCGGGGCGAGAGACCCAGTACTTC. The chain carries TRBV7-6 and TRBJ2-5; 13 nucleotides line up with TRBD2. Germline values: CDR1 SGHVS, CDR2 FNYEAQ. CDR3 length: 17 residues. V lost 1 base to trimming and J lost 4 bases; unmatched junction nucleotides: 6.

This chain connects TRBV28 to TRBJ2-2; D ambiguous. The V gene lost 7 bases and the J gene lost 1 base, with 7 bases spanning the gap. The CDR3 has 13 residues. Germline-derived CDR1 and CDR2 are MDHEN and SYDVKM. The CDR3 protein is CASIRGNTGELFF. The CDR3 DNA reads as TGTGCCAGCATTCGCGGGAACACCGGGGAGCTGTTTTTT.

The gene calls are TRBV27 and TRBJ2-6; 7 nucleotides match TRBD2. Trimming at V came to 2 bases and at J to 2 bases, leaving 3 bases not matched to a gene. This CDR3 has 16 amino acids. CDR1 MNHEY and CDR2 SMNVEV come from the germline V gene (reference sequence). Here the CDR3 DNA reads TGTGCCAGCAGTTTAGGTGGGGGGGCTGGGGCCAACGTCCTGACTTTC. As protein: CASSLGGGAGANVLTF.

The table lists this clone with a few counts. The chain couples TRBV6-2 or TRBV6-3 to TRBJ2-7; 7 bases map to TRBD1. After removal of 5 bases from V and 2 bases from J, the junction contained 3 bases not matched to a gene. Germline-derived CDR1 and CDR2 are MNHEY and SVGEGT. The CDR3 runs 13 residues. CDR3 amino acids: CASSPGTAYEQYF. The DNA of the CDR3 is TGTGCCAGCAGTCCCGGGACAGCCTACGAGCAGTACTTC.